Each of the 14 T cell receptor beta chains below was sequenced from the same sample in a study of shared clonotypes between healthy human individuals. TCRdb keeps only in-frame clones here, not all; method: immunoSEQ multiplex PCR. Altogether about 2.4 million clones are present, about 92% being singletons, with the ten largest covering around 0.14%. Sequenced material: naive CD4+ T cells sorted from blood. Subset reported: CD45RA+ positively selected. These receptors originate from a man aged 18 to 30 in good health.

The J gene is TRBJ2-5, the V gene TRBV7-2, with D tentatively TRBD2 (5 bases). The germline CDR1 and CDR2 sequences are SGHTA and FQGNSA. The CDR3 has 14 residues. The V end lost 5 bases, the J end lost 3 bases, and 13 bases lay between the germline ends. Here the CDR3 reads CASSPAPGEETQYF. The DNA of the CDR3 is TGTGCCAGCAGCCCGGCCCCCGGGGAAGAGACCCAGTACTTC.

A remark on this clone: The germline gene is not matched at one end of the junction; a read error may be the cause. This chain joins TRBV18 and TRBJ2-1; no clear D. Germline V gives CDR1 KGHSH, CDR2 LQKENI. There are 15 residues in the CDR3. The CDR3 loop reads CASSPSESSFNEQFF. The CDR3, as DNA: TGTGCCAGCTCACCATCGGAGTCTTCCTTCAATGAGCAGTTCTTC. The complete variable domain, with remaining parts taken from reference TRBV18 and TRBJ2-1, reads NAGVMQNPRHLVRRRGQEARLRCSPMKGHSHVYWYRQLPEEGLKFMVYLQKENIIDESGMPKERFSAEFPKEGPSILRIQQVVRGDSAAYFCASSPSESSFNEQFFGPGTRLTVL.

This clone was recorded only once. The chain combines TRBV4-3 with TRBJ2-1; D is perhaps TRBD2 (6 bases). Between the trimmed V and J ends, which lost 8 bases and 0 bases, there was a span of 14 bases. The CDR3 runs to 15 residues. Per the germline V gene, CDR1 is LGHNA and CDR2 is YSLEER. CDR3: CASGEEGLSYNEQFF. CDR3 coding DNA: TGCGCCAGCGGGGAGGAGGGCCTCTCCTACAATGAGCAGTTCTTC.

The chain is built from TRBV6-6 and TRBJ2-7, with D possibly matching TRBD2 (6 bases). The germline V gene has CDR1 MNHNY and CDR2 SVGAGI (reference sequence). The CDR3 runs to 14 residues. Between the trimmed V and J ends, which lost 4 bases and 3 bases, there was a span of 13 bases. The CDR3 bases are TGTGCCAGCAGTTCCCTGACTAGTGTCTACGAGCAGTACTTC. Residues: CASSSLTSVYEQYF.

Comment on this clone: Mismatch with germline at one junction end may stem from a read error. The chain links TRBV7-7 to TRBJ2-2; D is uncertain. The CDR3 is 12 amino acids. CDR1 and CDR2 from the germline V gene are SSHAT and FNYEAQ (reference sequence). The CDR3 protein is CASSLVTGELFF. The CDR3 nucleotides read TGTGCTAGCAGCTTAGTGACCGGGGAGCTGTTTTTT.

This clone was seen a few times. This chain uses TRBV10-1 with TRBJ1-1; possibly TRBD1 for D (5 bases). The CDR3 has 13 residues. The V end lost 10 bases, the J end lost 1 base, and 13 bases lay between the germline ends. Germline V CDR1 and CDR2: WNHNN, SYGVQD (reference sequence). CDR3: CATKAGWNTEAFF. CDR3 nucleotides: TGCGCCACCAAGGCAGGGTGGAACACTGAAGCTTTCTTT.

V and J are TRBV4-3 and TRBJ2-5; TRBD1 matches 8 bases. With 0 bases clipped from V and 5 bases from J, the junction kept 5 bases outside the gene matches. The CDR3 runs 15 residues. The germline V gene encodes CDR1 LGHNA and CDR2 YSLEER. CDR3 bases: TGCGCCAGCAGCCAAGATCGACAGGGGTTGGAGACCCAGTACTTC. Amino acid sequence: CASSQDRQGLETQYF.

This chain uses TRBV6-5 with TRBJ1-2; the match to TRBD1 covers 8 bases. The CDR3 sequence is 12 residues long. Per germline, CDR1 MNHEY and CDR2 SVGAGI. With 6 bases clipped from V and 7 bases from J, the junction kept 4 bases outside the gene matches. This CDR3 is CASRQGAVGYTF. The CDR3 region has the DNA TGTGCCAGCAGGCAGGGGGCGGTTGGCTACACCTTC.

The chain joins TRBV25-1 to TRBJ2-5, with 7 positions matching TRBD2. J was trimmed by 1 base and V by 6 bases; bases with no gene match: 11. The CDR3 spans 16 residues. Germline lookup yields CDR1 MGHDK and CDR2 SYGVNS. The CDR3 loop is CASSKGASGPQETQYF. CDR3 in DNA: TGTGCCAGCAGCAAAGGGGCTAGCGGACCCCAAGAGACCCAGTACTTC.

The chain employs TRBV5-1 and TRBJ1-1; maybe TRBD1 (6 bases). This CDR3 has 15 amino acids. Trimming removed 4 bases from V and 0 bases from J, with 13 bases in between. Germline CDR1 SGHRS, CDR2 YFSETQ. In DNA, the CDR3 is TGCGCCAGCAGCAGCACAGGGACCCTGAACACTGAAGCTTTCTTT. Translation gives CASSSTGTLNTEAFF.

The chain has TRBV7-9 and TRBJ2-3; a possible D gene is TRBD2 (6 bases). Trimming shortened V by 5 bases and J by 2 bases, and 23 bases separated the two germline ends. Germline-derived CDR1 and CDR2 are SEHNR and FQNEAQ (reference sequence). This CDR3 spans 18 amino acids. CDR3 sequence reads: CASSHVGRGLRPTDTQYF. The CDR3 nucleotides read TGTGCCAGCAGCCACGTGGGAAGGGGACTGAGACCCACAGATACGCAGTATTTT.

The chain uses TRBV23-1 and TRBJ1-4, with 7 bases that match TRBD1. TRBV23-1 carries the ORF label, with uncertain function. The CDR3 is 15 amino acids. The V gene end was trimmed by 2 bases and the J gene end by 3 bases; junction bases not matched to a gene: 3. In DNA form, the CDR3 reads TGCGCCAGCAGTCAACCGGGACAGTCTAATGAAAAACTGTTTTTT. It encodes CASSQPGQSNEKLFF.

The gene calls are TRBV2 and TRBJ2-5; the D is unclear. V shed 3 bases and J shed 13 bases, with 12 bases lying between them. The CDR3 has 11 amino acids. Germline CDR1 and CDR2: SNHLY and FYNNEI. In DNA, the CDR3 is TGTGCCAGCAGTGAGAATATGGACCCGTACTTC. Its protein product is CASSENMDPYF.

The chain couples TRBV10-3 to TRBJ2-2; 7 bases are shared with TRBD1. V shed 2 bases, J shed 3 bases, and the junction held 3 bases outside the gene matches. CDR3 size: 15 residues. Germline V gene sequence: CDR1 ENHRY, CDR2 SYGVKD. CDR3 loop: CAISENRGYTGELFF. Here the CDR3 DNA reads TGTGCCATCAGTGAGAACAGGGGTTACACCGGGGAGCTGTTTTTT.